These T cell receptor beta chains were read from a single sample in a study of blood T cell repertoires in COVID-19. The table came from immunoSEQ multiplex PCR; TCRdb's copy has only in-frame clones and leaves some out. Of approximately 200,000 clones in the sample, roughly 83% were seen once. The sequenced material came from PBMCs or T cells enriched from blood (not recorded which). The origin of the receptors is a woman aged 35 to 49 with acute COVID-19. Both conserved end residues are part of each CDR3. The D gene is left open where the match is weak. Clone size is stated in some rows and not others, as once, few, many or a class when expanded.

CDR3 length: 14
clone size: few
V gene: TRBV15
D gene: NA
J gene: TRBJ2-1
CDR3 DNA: TGTGCCACCAGCAGAGATGGGGCGGATATGCGGCAGTTCTTC
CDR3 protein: CATSRDGADMRQFF

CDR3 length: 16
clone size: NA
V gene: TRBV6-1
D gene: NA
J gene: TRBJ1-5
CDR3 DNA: TGTGCCAGCAGTGAAGGGGACTTCTACAGCAATCAGCCCCAGCATTTT
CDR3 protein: CASSEGDFYSNQPQHF

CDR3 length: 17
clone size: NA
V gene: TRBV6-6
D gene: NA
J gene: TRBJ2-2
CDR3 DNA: TGTGCCAGCAGTCCCGCGGGCTTTTTTGCCGGAACCGGGGAGCTGTTTTTT
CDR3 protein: CASSPAGFFAGTGELFF

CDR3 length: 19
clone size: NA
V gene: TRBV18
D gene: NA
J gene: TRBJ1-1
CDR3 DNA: TGTGCCAGCTCACCGATTATGGGGTCACGCGGGACCTCGAACACTGAAGCTTTCTTT
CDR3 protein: CASSPIMGSRGTSNTEAFF

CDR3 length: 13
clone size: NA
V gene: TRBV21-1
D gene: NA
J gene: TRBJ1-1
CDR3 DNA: TGTGCCAGCAGCAAAGAGTTGGCAGGAGAAGCTTTCTTT
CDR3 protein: CASSKELAGEAFF

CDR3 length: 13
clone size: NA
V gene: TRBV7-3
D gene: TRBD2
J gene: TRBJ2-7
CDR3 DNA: TGTGCCAGCAGCCAGGGGACTAGCGGGAGTCTGTACTTC
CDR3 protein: CASSQGTSGSLYF

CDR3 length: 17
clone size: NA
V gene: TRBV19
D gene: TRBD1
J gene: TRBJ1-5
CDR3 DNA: TGTGCCAGTAGTACGTACAGGGGTTCTTCGGGCAATCAGCCCCAGCATTTT
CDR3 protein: CASSTYRGSSGNQPQHF

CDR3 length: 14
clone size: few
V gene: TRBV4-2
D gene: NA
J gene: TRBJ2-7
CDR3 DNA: TGTGCCAGCAGCCAAGATTGGGGCGGCTACGAGCAGTACTTC
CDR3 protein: CASSQDWGGYEQYF

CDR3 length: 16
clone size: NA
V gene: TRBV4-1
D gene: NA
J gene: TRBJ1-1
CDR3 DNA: TGCGCCAGCAGCCAACCCCCGAGGCCCATGAACACTGAAGCTTTCTTT
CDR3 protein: CASSQPPRPMNTEAFF

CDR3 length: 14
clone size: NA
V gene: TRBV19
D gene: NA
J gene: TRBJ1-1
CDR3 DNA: TGTGCCAGTAGTATAGATCGGGGTTGGACTGAAGCTTTCTTT
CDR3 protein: CASSIDRGWTEAFF

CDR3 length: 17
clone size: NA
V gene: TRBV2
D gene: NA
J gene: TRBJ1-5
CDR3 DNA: TGTGCCAGCAGAAACCAAGAAGGGGGGCGCGGGGGTCAGCCCCAGCATTTT
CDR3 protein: CASRNQEGGRGGQPQHF

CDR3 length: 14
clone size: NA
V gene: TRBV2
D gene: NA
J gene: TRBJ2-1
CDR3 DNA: TGTGCCAGCAGGCCCCGGGTCCTTCACAATGAGCAGTTCTTC
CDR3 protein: CASRPRVLHNEQFF

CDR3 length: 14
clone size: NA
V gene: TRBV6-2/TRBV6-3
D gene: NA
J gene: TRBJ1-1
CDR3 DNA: TGTGCCAGCAGTCTGAGTCTTCCTAACACTGAAGCTTTCTTT
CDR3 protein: CASSLSLPNTEAFF

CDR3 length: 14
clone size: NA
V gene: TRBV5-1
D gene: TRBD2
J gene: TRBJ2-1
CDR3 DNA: TGCGCCAGCAGCTTGGAAGTAGCGGGGAATGAGCAGTTCTTC
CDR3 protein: CASSLEVAGNEQFF

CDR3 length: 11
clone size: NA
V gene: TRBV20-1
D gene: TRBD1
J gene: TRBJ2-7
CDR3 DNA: TGCAGTGCCGGACAGGGAATCGAGCAGTACTTC
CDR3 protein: CSAGQGIEQYF

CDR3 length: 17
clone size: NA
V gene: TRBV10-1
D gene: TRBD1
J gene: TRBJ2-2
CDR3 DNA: TGCGCCAGCAGCCAGGACAGGGGGGGATGGGGCACCGGGGAGCTGTTTTTT
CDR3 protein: CASSQDRGGWGTGELFF

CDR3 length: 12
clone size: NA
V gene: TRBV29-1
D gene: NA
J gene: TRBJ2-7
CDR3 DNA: TGCAGCGTTTGGGACCCAGGGGCCGAGCAGTACTTC
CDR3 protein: CSVWDPGAEQYF

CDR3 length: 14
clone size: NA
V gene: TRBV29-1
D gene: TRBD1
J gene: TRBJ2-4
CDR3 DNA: TGCAGCGTTGAGGAGGGACAGGGCAAAAACATTCAGTACTTC
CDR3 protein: CSVEEGQGKNIQYF

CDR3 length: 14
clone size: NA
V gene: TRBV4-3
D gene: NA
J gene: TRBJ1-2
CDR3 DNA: TGCGCCAGCAGCCCTGATGAGGTCCCTTATGGCTACACCTTC
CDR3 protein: CASSPDEVPYGYTF

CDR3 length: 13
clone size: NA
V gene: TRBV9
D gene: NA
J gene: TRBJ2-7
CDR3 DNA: TGTGCCAGCAGCGGCACTGAAGTTGGCGAGCAGTACTTC
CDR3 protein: CASSGTEVGEQYF

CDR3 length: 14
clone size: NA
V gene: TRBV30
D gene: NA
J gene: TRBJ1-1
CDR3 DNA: TGTGCCTGGACCAGGGGTTCTGTAAACACTGAAGCTTTCTTT
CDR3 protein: CAWTRGSVNTEAFF

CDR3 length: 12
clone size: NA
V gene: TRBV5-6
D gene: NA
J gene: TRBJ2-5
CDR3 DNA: TGTGCCAGCAGCTTGATGGCTTCCTCGTTGTACTTC
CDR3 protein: CASSLMASSLYF

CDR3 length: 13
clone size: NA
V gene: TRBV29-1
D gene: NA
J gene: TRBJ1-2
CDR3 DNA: TGCAGCGTTGGGGCCGCTTGGGACTATGGCTACACCTTC
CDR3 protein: CSVGAAWDYGYTF

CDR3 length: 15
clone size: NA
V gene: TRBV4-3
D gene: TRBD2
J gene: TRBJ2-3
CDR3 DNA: TGCGCCAGCAGCCTTACTAGCGGGGGCACAGATACGCAGTATTTT
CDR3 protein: CASSLTSGGTDTQYF

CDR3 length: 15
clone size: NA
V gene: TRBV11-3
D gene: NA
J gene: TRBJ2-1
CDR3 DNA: TGTGCCAGCAGCTCGAGGACGGGGACCTACAATGAGCAGTTCTTC
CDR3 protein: CASSSRTGTYNEQFF

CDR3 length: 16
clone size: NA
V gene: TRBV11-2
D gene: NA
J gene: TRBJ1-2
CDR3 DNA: TGTGCCAGCAGCCTTACTAGGTCAGAATTTGGCTATGGCTACACCTTC
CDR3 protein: CASSLTRSEFGYGYTF

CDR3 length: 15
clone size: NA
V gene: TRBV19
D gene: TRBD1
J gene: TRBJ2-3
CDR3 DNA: TGTGCCAGTAGTAAGTGGACAGGGGGCACAGATACGCAGTATTTT
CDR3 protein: CASSKWTGGTDTQYF

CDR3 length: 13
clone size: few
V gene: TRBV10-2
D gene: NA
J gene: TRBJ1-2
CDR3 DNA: TGCGCCAGCAGTGCGGAGCGAAACTATGGCTACACCTTC
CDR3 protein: CASSAERNYGYTF

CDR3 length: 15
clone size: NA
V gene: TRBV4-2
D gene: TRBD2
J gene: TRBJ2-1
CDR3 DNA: TGTGCCAGCAGAGTTCGCGGGAGTATTGGCAATGAGCAGTTCTTC
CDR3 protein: CASRVRGSIGNEQFF

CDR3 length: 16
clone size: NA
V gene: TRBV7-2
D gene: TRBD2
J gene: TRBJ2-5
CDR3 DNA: TGTGCCAGCAGCCCGAAGGGACTAGCGGGGCAAGAGACCCAGTACTTC
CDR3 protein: CASSPKGLAGQETQYF

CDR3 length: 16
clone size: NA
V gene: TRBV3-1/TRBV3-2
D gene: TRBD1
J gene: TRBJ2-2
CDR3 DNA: TGTGCCAGCAGCAGCGATGGGACAGGCTACACCGGGGAGCTGTTTTTT
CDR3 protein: CASSSDGTGYTGELFF

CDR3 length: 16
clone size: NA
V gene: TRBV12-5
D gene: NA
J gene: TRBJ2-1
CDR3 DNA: TGTGCTAGTGGCTCGGAGGGGATGATGGACTACAATGAGCAGTTCTTC
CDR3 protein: CASGSEGMMDYNEQFF

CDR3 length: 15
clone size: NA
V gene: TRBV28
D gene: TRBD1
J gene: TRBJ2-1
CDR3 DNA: TGTGCCAGCAGAAAACCGGGACAGGGTTACAATGAGCAGTTCTTC
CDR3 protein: CASRKPGQGYNEQFF

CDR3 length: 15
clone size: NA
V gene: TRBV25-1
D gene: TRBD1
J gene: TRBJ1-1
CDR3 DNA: TGTGCCAGCAGTGGCCCAGTACAGGGGTCGGCTGAAGCTTTCTTT
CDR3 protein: CASSGPVQGSAEAFF

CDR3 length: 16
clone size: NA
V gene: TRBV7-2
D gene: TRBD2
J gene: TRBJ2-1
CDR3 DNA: TGTGCCAGCAGCTTAGCCGGGACTAGCGGGTACAATGAGCAGTTCTTC
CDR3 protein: CASSLAGTSGYNEQFF

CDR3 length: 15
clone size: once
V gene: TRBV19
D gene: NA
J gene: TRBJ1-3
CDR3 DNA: TGTGCCAGCCACCCTGACAGATCCTCTGGAAACACCATATATTTT
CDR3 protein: CASHPDRSSGNTIYF

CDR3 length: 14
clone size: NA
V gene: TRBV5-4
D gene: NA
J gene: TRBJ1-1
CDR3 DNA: TGTGCCAGCAGCTTGGCCAGGGTGGACACTGAAGCTTTCTTT
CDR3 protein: CASSLARVDTEAFF

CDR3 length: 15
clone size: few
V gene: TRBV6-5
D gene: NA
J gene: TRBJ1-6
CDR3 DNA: TGTGCCAGCAGTTACTCTCCGACGGGGTTCGAGGCCCTCCACTTT
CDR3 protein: CASSYSPTGFEALHF

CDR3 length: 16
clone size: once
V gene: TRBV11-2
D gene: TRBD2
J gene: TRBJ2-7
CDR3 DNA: TGTGCCAGCAGCTTAGGGTACCAGCGGGGTACCTACGAGCAGTACTTC
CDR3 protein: CASSLGYQRGTYEQYF

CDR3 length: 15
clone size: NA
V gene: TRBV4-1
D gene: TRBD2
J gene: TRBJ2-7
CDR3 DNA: TGCGCCAGCAGGCAAACCGGGACTAGCGGCTACGAGCAGTACTTC
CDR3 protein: CASRQTGTSGYEQYF

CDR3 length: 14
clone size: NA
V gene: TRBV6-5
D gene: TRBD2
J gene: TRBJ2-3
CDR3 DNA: TGTGCCAGTACACCGGGACTAGCATCAGATACGCAGTATTTT
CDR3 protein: CASTPGLASDTQYF

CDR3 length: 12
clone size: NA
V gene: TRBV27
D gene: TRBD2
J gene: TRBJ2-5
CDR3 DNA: TGTGCCAGCACCGGGAGGGAAGAGACCCAGTACTTC
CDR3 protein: CASTGREETQYF

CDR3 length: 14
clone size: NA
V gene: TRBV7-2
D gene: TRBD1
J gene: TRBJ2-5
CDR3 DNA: TGTGCCAGCAGCTTAGAGGGGGCCGCCGAGACCCAGTACTTC
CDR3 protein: CASSLEGAAETQYF

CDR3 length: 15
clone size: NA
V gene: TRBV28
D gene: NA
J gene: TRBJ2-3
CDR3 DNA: TGTGCCAGCAGCAACAGGGCTTCTAGCACAGATACGCAGTATTTT
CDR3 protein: CASSNRASSTDTQYF

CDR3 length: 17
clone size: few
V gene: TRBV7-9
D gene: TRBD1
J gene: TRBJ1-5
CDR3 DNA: TGTGCCAGCAGCCCCGGGGTCGGGACAGGGGGCTGGGGGACCCAGCATTTT
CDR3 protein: CASSPGVGTGGWGTQHF

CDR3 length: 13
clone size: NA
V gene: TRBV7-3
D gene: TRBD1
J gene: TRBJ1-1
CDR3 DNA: TGTGCCAGCAAGGGGGACAGGAACACTGAAGCTTTCTTT
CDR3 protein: CASKGDRNTEAFF

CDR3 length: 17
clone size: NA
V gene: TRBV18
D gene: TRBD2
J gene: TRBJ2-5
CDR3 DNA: TGTGCCAGCTCACGCAGCACCCCCGGGGGGTCGAAGGAGACCCAGTACTTC
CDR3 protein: CASSRSTPGGSKETQYF

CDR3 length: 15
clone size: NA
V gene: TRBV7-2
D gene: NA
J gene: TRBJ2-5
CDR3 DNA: TGTGCCAGCAGTCCCCCGGGGGGCGGACAAGAGACCCAGTACTTC
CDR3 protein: CASSPPGGGQETQYF

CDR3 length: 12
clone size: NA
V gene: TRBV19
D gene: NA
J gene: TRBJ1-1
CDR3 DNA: TGTGCCAGTAGTTCCCGGGATTATGAAGCTTTCTTT
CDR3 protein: CASSSRDYEAFF

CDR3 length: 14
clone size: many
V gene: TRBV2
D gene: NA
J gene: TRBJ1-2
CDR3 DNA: TGTGCCAGCAGTGTTAGGGAGGGGGACTATGGCTACACCTTC
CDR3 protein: CASSVREGDYGYTF

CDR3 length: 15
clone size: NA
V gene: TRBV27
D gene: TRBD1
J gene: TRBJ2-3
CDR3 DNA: TGTGCCAGCAGAAAAGCCGGGACAGGGACAGATACGCAGTATTTT
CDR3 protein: CASRKAGTGTDTQYF

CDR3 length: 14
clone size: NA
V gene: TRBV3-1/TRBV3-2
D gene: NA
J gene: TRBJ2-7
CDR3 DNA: TGTGCCAGCAGCGCCTCACTAGTTAACCTCGAGCAGTACTTC
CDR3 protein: CASSASLVNLEQYF

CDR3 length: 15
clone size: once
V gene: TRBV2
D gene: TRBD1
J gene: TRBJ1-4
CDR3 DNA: TGTGCCAGCAGTGAAAGGGGGCGCGATAATGAAAAACTGTTTTTT
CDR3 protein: CASSERGRDNEKLFF

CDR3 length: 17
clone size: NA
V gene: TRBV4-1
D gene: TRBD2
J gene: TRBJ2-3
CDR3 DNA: TGCGCCAGCAGCCAATCAGGGACTAGCGGGGCCACAGATACGCAGTATTTT
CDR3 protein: CASSQSGTSGATDTQYF

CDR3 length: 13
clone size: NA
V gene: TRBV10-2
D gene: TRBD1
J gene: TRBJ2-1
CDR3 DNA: TGCGCCAGCAGTGGGCCGACAGGGGATGAGCAGTTCTTC
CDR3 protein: CASSGPTGDEQFF